This T cell receptor beta chain originates from a study of shared clonotypes between healthy human individuals. Background on the study: With ages of 18 to 49, the donors were a couple of women and a few men.

Measured with immunoSEQ multiplex PCR; TCRdb has only the in-frame clones, and not every one. There are some 650,000 clones in the sample; less than 98% occur only once, and 0.045% to 0.07% lies in the top ten. From germline, CDR1 is KGHSH and CDR2 LQKENI. The V end was cut by 3 bases, the J end by 1 base, with 11 bases between. CDR3 length: 15 amino acids. The V call is TRBV18, the J call TRBJ2-3; D gene uncertain. This receptor was identified in a woman in her thirties in good health. The sequencing input was naive CD4+ T cells sorted from blood. Noted subset: CD45RA+ positively selected. The CDR3 protein is CASSPMASRTDTQYF. CDR3 sequence (DNA): TGTGCCAGCTCACCGATGGCCTCCCGCACAGATACGCAGTATTTT. Combining the CDR3 with reference TRBV18 and TRBJ2-3 gives the whole variable domain NAGVMQNPRHLVRRRGQEARLRCSPMKGHSHVYWYRQLPEEGLKFMVYLQKENIIDESGMPKERFSAEFPKEGPSILRIQQVVRGDSAAYFCASSPMASRTDTQYFGPGTRLTVL.